The TCR beta chain described here comes from a study of metastatic and nonmetastatic thyroid tumors (dated by TCRdb to the early 2020s). Regarding the complete study: For patients with malignant and with benign thyroid disease, the researchers compared repertoires between peripheral blood samples and tumor or nodule tissue samples. What the work shows at the level of the full study, not this receptor alone: In both blood and tumor samples, malignant tumors were reported to have significantly higher TCR beta diversity than benign nodules.

The V end loses 5 bases and the J end loses 5 bases, and a stretch of 11 bases separates them. The germline V gene sets CDR1 to SGHVS and CDR2 to FQNEAQ. The cysteine opens and the phenylalanine closes a CDR3 of 13 amino acids. The only DNA kept is the CDR3, 39 bases in frame from the first base. Before undergoing thyroid surgery, none of the patients had been given any kind of treatment. Patient clinical samples collected from the early 2010s to the late 2010s were retrospectively analysed using T-cell receptor beta sequencing. Details on this clone: This clone's antigen is unknown. No base quality values were provided; no much bigger clone lies one nucleotide off.

Preparation of the library involved PCR. TCRdb names Illumina HiSeq 4000 as the instrument used. High-throughput sequencing was used to profile the TCR beta-chain CDR3 region of every patient. In the authors' own workflow: A classifier to discriminate distant-metastatic papillary thyroid cancer patients was built from CDR3 differences across clinicopathological groups. To measure repertoire diversity the researchers used the Shannon index, while the Morisita-Horn index served to gauge how similar the tumor and blood repertoires were. TCRdb took the public reads, trimmed them with fastp at Q25, ran MiXCR for clone calling and kept in-frame beta chains. For this entry, the V and J calls and clone size follow TCRdb and not the study's own pipeline. The sample table holds about 59,000 clones, of which roughly 30% were seen once. Jointly, the top ten make up 15% of the sample.

The chain joins TRBV7-8 to TRBJ2-3; the D gene identity is not certain. What was sequenced was blood. The sequence came from a female donor with papillary thyroid cancer or a benign thyroid nodule (not recorded which). Some clones in this sample may be carry-over from other donors' samples. The DNA is as follows: TGTGCCAGCAGCCCCCCTAGGAGAGATACGCAGTATTTT. Its protein is CASSPPRRDTQYF.